This TCR beta chain was observed in a study of CD8+CD57+ T cells in acquired aplastic anemia. About the study: Mean yield of DNA from sorted CD4+ and CD8+ cells was about 3.2 ug.

Concerning this clonotype itself: The antigen remains unidentified.

CDR3 and TCR beta VDJ profiling relied on genomic DNA as the template. MiXCR, applied by TCRdb to the reads, yields one record per CDR3 protein. The sample lists hundreds of thousands of distinct CDR3 sequences; approximately 60% were seen once. General observations from the study: Patients and controls were not found to differ significantly in CD8+ Simpson's diversity.

Before being chosen for sequencing, patients had shown CD8+CD57+ cell expansion by flow cytometry. The germline gives CDR1 SEHNR, CDR2 FQNEAQ (reference sequence). Trimming cost V 5 bases and J 3 bases; bases outside gene matches: 7. The CDR3 spans 15 residues. The specimen was sorted CD4+, CD8+, or CD8+CD57+ T cells (not recorded which) from PBMCs. This TCR derives from a human donor with aplastic anemia. The chain links TRBV7-9 to TRBJ2-5; 9 bases map to TRBD1. CDR3 loop: CASSLLQGAEETQYF. In nucleotides, the CDR3 is TGTGCCAGCAGCCTACTACAGGGGGCGGAAGAGACCCAGTACTTC.